These 10 T cell receptor beta chains came from one sample sequenced in a study of CD8+ T cells in alopecia areata. This sample's treatment: oral pan-JAK inhibitor, 5-10 mg twice daily. RNA, once extracted, was reverse transcribed into cDNA for use as the sequencing template. Sequencing was performed with immunoSEQ multiplex PCR; in TCRdb, only in-frame clones are kept and a portion is missing. Of 150,000 or so clones in the sample, 54% were seen once. Sequencing was performed on CD8+ T cells sorted from blood, taken at week 4, from a patient treated with tofacitinib. The receptors come from a human donor with alopecia areata.

This clone was recorded a few times. J is TRBJ2-7 and V is TRBV29-1; the match to TRBD1 covers 8 bases. Germline-derived CDR1 and CDR2 are SQVTM and ANQGSEA. The CDR3 spans 13 residues. V shed 5 bases and J 5 bases; nucleotides not matched to a gene: 8. The CDR3 nucleotides read TGCAGCGTTTCAAGGACAGGGATCGACGAGCAGTACTTC. Protein product: CSVSRTGIDEQYF.

This chain links TRBV9 with TRBJ2-2; the D is unclear. Germline assignment: CDR1 SGDLS and CDR2 YYNGEE. Trimming removed 0 bases from V and 4 bases from J, with 7 bases in between. This CDR3 comprises 14 residues. The CDR3 coding sequence is TGTGCCAGCAGCGTAGGAGGTGCCACCGGGGAGCTGTTTTTT. Translation gives CASSVGGATGELFF.

The chain employs TRBV7-9 and TRBJ2-1; D is ambiguous. The CDR3 has 16 residues. Trimming removed 5 bases from V and 4 bases from J, with 18 bases in between. Germline loops: CDR1 SEHNR, CDR2 FQNEAQ (reference sequence). CDR3 loop: CASSGLWADKYNEQFF. CDR3 DNA sequence: TGTGCCAGCAGCGGGCTTTGGGCAGATAAGTACAATGAGCAGTTCTTC. The full variable domain, rest sourced from reference TRBV7-9 and TRBJ2-1, is DTGVSQNPRHKITKRGQNVTFRCDPISEHNRLYWYRQTLGQGPEFLTYFQNEAQLEKSRLLSDRFSAERPKGSFSTLEIQRTEQGDSAMYLCASSGLWADKYNEQFFGPGTRLTVL.

The rearrangement joins TRBV6-5 to TRBJ1-2; D gene uncertain. From germline, CDR1 is MNHEY and CDR2 SVGAGI. The length of the CDR3 is 14 residues. The ends were cut back, 10 bases at V and 7 bases at J, with 22 bases in the middle. The CDR3 region has the DNA TGTGCCACCTCTTCGGCGGCAGCTGATGGTGGCTACACCTTC. This encodes CATSSAAADGGYTF.

The CDR3 coding sequence is TGTGCCAGCAGTTACATGACGAGCTCCTACAATGAGCAGTTCTTC. Its protein product is CASSYMTSSYNEQFF. The chain is built from TRBV6-5 and TRBJ2-1; D unclear. Trimming shortened V by 2 bases and J by 0 bases, and 8 bases separated the two germline ends. The CDR3 is 15 residues long. Germline V gene data show CDR1 as MNHEY and CDR2 as SVGAGI.

The chain uses TRBV27 and TRBJ2-7, with 8 bases lining up with TRBD1. V was pared by 5 bases and J by 3 bases, with 6 bases of the junction left unmatched. The CDR3 runs to 14 residues. Germline values: CDR1 MNHEY, CDR2 SMNVEV (reference sequence). CDR3 bases: TGTGCCAGCAGTCCGGACAGGGCCATCTACGAGCAGTACTTC. Encoded protein: CASSPDRAIYEQYF.

The V gene is TRBV30, the J gene TRBJ2-7, with TRBD1 matching 8 bases. Germline CDR1 GTSNPN, CDR2 SVGIG (reference sequence). J lost 3 bases, V lost 8 bases, and 9 bases had no gene match. The CDR3 has 13 residues. CDR3 residues: CARRDRTNYEQYF. The CDR3 DNA reads TGTGCCCGCCGGGACAGGACCAACTACGAGCAGTACTTC.

The genes are TRBV5-6 and TRBJ1-2, with D hard to call. Looked up from germline, CDR1 is SGHDT and CDR2 is YYEEEE. CDR3 length: 12 residues. V lost 0 bases, J lost 5 bases, and 5 bases lay in between. In DNA, the CDR3 is TGTGCCAGCAGCTTGGGTACTTATGGCTACACCTTC. It yields the protein CASSLGTYGYTF.

This clone has more than one count but fewer than ten. The chain has TRBV6-5 and TRBJ1-5, with D possibly being TRBD1 (5 bases). The ends were cut back, 2 bases at V and 8 bases at J, with 10 bases in the middle. The V gene's germline CDR1 is MNHEY and CDR2 SVGAGI. CDR3 length equals 13 residues. CDR3 amino acids: CASSYAGGEPQHF. The CDR3 bases are TGTGCCAGCAGTTACGCGGGGGGTGAGCCCCAGCATTTT.

This chain's CDR3 is CASSRDSDYEQYF. CDR3 nucleotides: TGTGCCAGCAGCCGGGACAGTGACTACGAGCAGTACTTC. The chain is built from TRBV7-9 and TRBJ2-7; 7 bases are shared with TRBD1. The CDR3 runs to 13 residues. CDR1 SEHNR and CDR2 FQNEAQ come from the germline V gene (reference sequence). The V gene end was trimmed by 5 bases and the J gene end by 3 bases; junction bases not matched to a gene: 4. Full variable domain (remainder filled in from reference TRBV7-9 and TRBJ2-7): DTGVSQNPRHKITKRGQNVTFRCDPISEHNRLYWYRQTLGQGPEFLTYFQNEAQLEKSRLLSDRFSAERPKGSFSTLEIQRTEQGDSAMYLCASSRDSDYEQYFGPGTRLTVT.